The 10 T cell receptor beta chains below all came from one sample that was sequenced in a study of vaccination effects on CD4 cells after COVID-19. Antigens of these TCRs are unknown. Method: immunoSEQ multiplex PCR; TCRdb's copy keeps in-frame clones and lacks some. The sample lists about 32,000 clones; about 70% were seen once. Before sequencing took place, the ViraFEST assay used viral peptide pools to expand antigen-specific CD4+ T cells. Investigators separated out CD4+ T cells once approximately 10 days of culture had passed. Every participant took two doses of the BNT162b2 or mRNA-1273 vaccine. The input for sequencing was CD4+ T cells from PBMCs cultured with HCoV-229E spike peptides, taken after COVID-19 vaccination. The receptors were sampled from a human donor who received a COVID-19 vaccine.

This chain links TRBV5-1 with TRBJ1-6; D may be TRBD1 (5 bases). The V end was cut by 0 bases, the J end by 2 bases, with 18 bases between. Germline V CDR1 and CDR2: SGHRS, YFSETQ. The CDR3 loop spans 19 amino acids. The chain's CDR3 is CASSLVPGTVGTYNSPLHF. CDR3 nucleotide sequence: TGCGCCAGCAGCTTGGTCCCAGGGACGGTTGGCACCTATAATTCACCCCTCCACTTT.

The rearrangement joins TRBV9 to TRBJ1-3; tentatively, D is TRBD1 (6 bases). The CDR3 is 14 residues long. The germline V gene encodes CDR1 SGDLS and CDR2 YYNGEE. V lost 0 bases and J lost 4, with 8 bases in between. In DNA form, the CDR3 reads TGTGCCAGCAGCGTAGGGACAGTCGGAAACACCATATATTTT. It encodes CASSVGTVGNTIYF.

The V gene is TRBV4-2, the J gene TRBJ2-3; 10 positions agree with TRBD2. Looked up from germline, CDR1 is LGHNA and CDR2 is YNFKEQ. The junction had 8 bases not matched to a gene; V was cut back by 0 bases and J by 5 bases. This CDR3 is built from 17 residues. The CDR3 nucleotides are TGTGCCAGCAGCCAAGAGATAATAGCGGGGGGCCGAGATACGCAGTATTTT. Translated, it gives CASSQEIIAGGRDTQYF.

CDR3 nucleotides: TGTGCCAGCAGCATAAGGGTAGCGGGACTCCTCTCCTACAATGAGCAGTTCTTC. Residues: CASSIRVAGLLSYNEQFF. The J gene is TRBJ2-1, the V gene TRBV11-2, with 8 nucleotides matching TRBD2. The CDR3 runs to 18 residues. The germline CDR1 and CDR2 sequences are SGHAT and FQNNGV. J was trimmed by 0 bases and V by 5 bases; bases with no gene match: 12.

This clone has a handful of counts. The genes are TRBV3-1 (or the pseudogene TRBV3-2) and TRBJ1-1; D is unresolved. The V end lost 0 bases, the J end lost 1 base, and 6 bases lay between the germline ends. CDR1 is LGHDT, CDR2 YNNKEL, per germline (reference sequence). This CDR3 spans 14 amino acids. The CDR3 nucleotides read TGTGCCAGCAGCCAAGATCGCGGGAACACTGAAGCTTTCTTT. Its translation is CASSQDRGNTEAFF.

The gene calls are TRBV30 and TRBJ2-1, with D possibly being TRBD2 (6 bases). The CDR3 is made up of 12 amino acids. The V end was cut by 0 bases, the J end by 11 bases, with 11 bases between. Germline assignment: CDR1 GTSNPN and CDR2 SVGIG (reference sequence). In DNA, the CDR3 is TGTGCCTGGAGTGTATTGGGGGGAAAGCAGTTCTTC. This encodes CAWSVLGGKQFF.

This chain joins TRBV5-1 and TRBJ2-6, with D unclear. The V gene lost 5 bases and the J gene lost 0 bases, with 6 bases spanning the gap. Germline loops: CDR1 SGHRS, CDR2 YFSETQ. CDR3 length equals 14 residues. This chain's CDR3 is CASRRSSGANVLTF. As DNA, the CDR3 is TGCGCCAGCAGACGCTCCTCTGGGGCCAACGTCCTGACTTTC.

This clone was observed a few times. This chain links TRBV19 with TRBJ2-2; 9 bases map to TRBD1. Per the germline V gene, CDR1 is LNHDA and CDR2 is SQIVND (reference sequence). V was pared by 7 bases and J by 3 bases, with 12 bases of the junction left unmatched. The length of the CDR3 is 17 residues. In DNA, the CDR3 is TGTGCCAGTAACAGAGGAACAGGGGGCGCGTACACCGGGGAGCTGTTTTTT. The encoded protein is CASNRGTGGAYTGELFF.

This sequence joins TRBV27 and TRBJ1-4; D is possibly TRBD1 (5 bases). CDR1 is MNHEY and CDR2 is SMNVEV in the germline V gene (reference sequence). The CDR3 totals 14 residues. Trimming removed 5 bases at V and 3 bases at J, with 10 bases between. Here the CDR3 reads CASSPRGANEKLFF. CDR3 sequence (DNA): TGTGCCAGCAGTCCCCGAGGGGCTAATGAAAAACTGTTTTTT. Together with reference TRBV27 and TRBJ1-4, the CDR3 gives the full variable domain: EAQVTQNPRYLITVTGKKLTVTCSQNMNHEYMSWYRQDPGLGLRQIYYSMNVEVTDKGDVPEGYKVSRKEKRNFPLILESPSPNQTSLYFCASSPRGANEKLFFGSGTQLSVL.

J is TRBJ2-1 and V is TRBV27; 9 bases agree with TRBD2. The CDR3 loop spans 16 amino acids. Germline CDR1 and CDR2: MNHEY and SMNVEV (reference sequence). The junction had 6 bases not matched to a gene; V was cut back by 4 bases and J by 2 bases. Written as DNA, the CDR3 is TGTGCCAGCAGTTCCCCTAGCGGGACTGCCTACAATGAGCAGTTCTTC. Residues: CASSSPSGTAYNEQFF.